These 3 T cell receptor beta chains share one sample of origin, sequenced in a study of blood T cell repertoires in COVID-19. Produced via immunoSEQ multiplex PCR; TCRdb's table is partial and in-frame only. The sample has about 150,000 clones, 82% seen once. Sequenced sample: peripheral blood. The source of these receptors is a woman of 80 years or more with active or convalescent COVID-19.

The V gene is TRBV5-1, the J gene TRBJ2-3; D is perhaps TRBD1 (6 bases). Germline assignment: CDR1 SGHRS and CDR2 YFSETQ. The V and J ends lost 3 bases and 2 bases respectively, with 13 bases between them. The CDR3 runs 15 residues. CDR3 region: CASSSRQANTDTQYF. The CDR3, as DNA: TGCGCCAGCAGCTCCCGACAGGCTAACACAGATACGCAGTATTTT.

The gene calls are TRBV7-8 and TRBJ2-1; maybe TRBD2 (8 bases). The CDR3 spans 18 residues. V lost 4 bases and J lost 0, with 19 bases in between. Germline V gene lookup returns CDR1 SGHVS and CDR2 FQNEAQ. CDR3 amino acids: CASSSREGASSSYNEQFF. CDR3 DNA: TGTGCCAGCAGCTCCCGGGAGGGGGCCTCGAGCTCCTACAATGAGCAGTTCTTC.

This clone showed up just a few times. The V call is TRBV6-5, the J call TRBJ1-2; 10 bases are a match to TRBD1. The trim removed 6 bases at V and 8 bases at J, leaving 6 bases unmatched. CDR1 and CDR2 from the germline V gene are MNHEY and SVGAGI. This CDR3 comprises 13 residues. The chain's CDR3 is CASRRQGAWGYTF. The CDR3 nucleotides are TGTGCCAGCAGAAGACAGGGGGCCTGGGGCTACACCTTC.